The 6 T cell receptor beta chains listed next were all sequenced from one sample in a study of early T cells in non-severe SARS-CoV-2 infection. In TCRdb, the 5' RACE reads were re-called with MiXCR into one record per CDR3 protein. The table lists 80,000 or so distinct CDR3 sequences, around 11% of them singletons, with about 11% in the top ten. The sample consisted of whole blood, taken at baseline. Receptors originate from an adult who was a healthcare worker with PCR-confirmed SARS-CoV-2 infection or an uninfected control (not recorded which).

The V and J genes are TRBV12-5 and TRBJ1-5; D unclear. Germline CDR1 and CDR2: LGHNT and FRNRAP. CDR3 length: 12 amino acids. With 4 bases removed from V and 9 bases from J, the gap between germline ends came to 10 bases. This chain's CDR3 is CASGSPSGPQHF. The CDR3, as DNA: TGTGCTAGTGGTTCACCCTCGGGGCCCCAGCATTTT. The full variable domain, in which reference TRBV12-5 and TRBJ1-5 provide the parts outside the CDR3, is DARVTQTPRHKVTEMGQEVTMRCQPILGHNTVFWYRQTMMQGLELLAYFRNRAPLDDSGMPKDRFSAEMPDATLATLKIQPSEPRDSAVYFCASGSPSGPQHFGDGTRLSIL.

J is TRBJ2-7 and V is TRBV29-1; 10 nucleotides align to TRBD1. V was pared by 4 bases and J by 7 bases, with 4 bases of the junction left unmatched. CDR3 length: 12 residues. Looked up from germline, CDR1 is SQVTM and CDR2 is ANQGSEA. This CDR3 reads CSVGQGAGEQYF. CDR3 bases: TGCAGCGTTGGACAGGGGGCTGGAGAGCAGTACTTC.

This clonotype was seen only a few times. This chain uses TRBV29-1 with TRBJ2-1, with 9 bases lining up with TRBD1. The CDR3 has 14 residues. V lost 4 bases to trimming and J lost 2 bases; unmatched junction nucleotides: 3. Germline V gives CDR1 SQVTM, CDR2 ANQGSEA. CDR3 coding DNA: TGCAGCGTTGTAGGGACAGGGACCTACAATGAGCAGTTCTTC. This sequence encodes CSVVGTGTYNEQFF.

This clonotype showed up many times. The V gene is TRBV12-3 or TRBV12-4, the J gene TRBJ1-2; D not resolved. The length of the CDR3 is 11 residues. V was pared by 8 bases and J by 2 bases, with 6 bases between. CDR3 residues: CASYGNYGYTF. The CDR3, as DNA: TGTGCCAGCTATGGAAACTATGGCTACACCTTC.

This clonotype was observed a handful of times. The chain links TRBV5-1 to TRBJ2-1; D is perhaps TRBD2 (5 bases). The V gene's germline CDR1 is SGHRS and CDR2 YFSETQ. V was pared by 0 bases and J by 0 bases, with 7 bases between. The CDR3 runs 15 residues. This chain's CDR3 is CASSLDRGSYNEQFF. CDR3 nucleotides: TGCGCCAGCAGCTTGGACCGGGGCTCCTACAATGAGCAGTTCTTC.

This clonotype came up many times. The CDR3 nucleotides are TGTGCCAGCAGTGAGGGGTACAATGAGCAGTTCTTC. It specifies CASSEGYNEQFF. V and J are TRBV11-3 and TRBJ2-1; D is tentatively TRBD1 or TRBD2 (5 bases each). The CDR3 sequence is 12 residues long. V was cut by 6 bases and J by 4 bases, with 7 bases left in between. Germline CDR1 reads SGHNT; CDR2 reads YENEEA.